These 29 T cell receptor beta chains came from one sample sequenced in a study of response to subunit inactivated influenza vaccine (dated by TCRdb to the late 2010s). The library was obtained by RT-PCR. Reads for this sample came from an Illumina HiSeq 2500. TCRdb redid the processing of the public reads, applying fastp at Q25 and MiXCR, and retained in-frame beta chains. Identical CDR3 protein sequences are pooled into one entry, listed with their most common genes and DNA. The sample records about 700,000 distinct CDR3 sequences, more than 15% of which are singletons. The ten largest clones take up 11% of the sample. The source was PBMCs from blood, collected 11 to 12 days after vaccination. The receptor source for this set is a man aged 50 to 59 who received an inactivated influenza vaccine. Donor details come from another sample of the same person, matched by shared clones.

The chain employs TRBV7-9 and TRBJ2-5; D is perhaps TRBD2 (5 bases). This CDR3 has 15 amino acids. Germline CDR1 reads SEHNR; CDR2 reads FQNEAQ (reference sequence). The V and J ends lost 2 bases and 1 base respectively, with 11 bases between them. The CDR3 sequence: CASSLPRGFQETQYF. In nucleotides, the CDR3 is TGTGCCAGCAGCTTACCCCGGGGTTTCCAAGAGACCCAGTACTTC.

This clonotype appeared a few times. The V call is TRBV20-1, the J call TRBJ2-3; 7 bases map to TRBD2. This CDR3 comprises 13 residues. The germline CDR1 and CDR2 sequences are DFQATT and SNEGSKA (reference sequence). Trimming took 2 bases from V and 9 from J; bases not matched to a gene: 8. The CDR3 here is CSARRDYHSTQYF. The CDR3 bases are TGCAGTGCTAGAAGGGACTACCACTCAACGCAGTATTTT.

This clonotype was recorded a few times. The genes are TRBV4-1 and TRBJ2-1; 7 positions match TRBD2. Germline V gene lookup returns CDR1 MGHRA and CDR2 YSYEKL. V lost 4 bases and J lost 1; bases outside the gene matches: 7. The CDR3 totals 16 residues. The CDR3 nucleotides read TGCGCCAGCAGCCGAATGACGGGGGGTTCCTACAATGAGCAGTTCTTC. Encoded protein: CASSRMTGGSYNEQFF.

There are a few counts of this clonotype. The chain is built from TRBV5-1 and TRBJ2-1; D might be TRBD1 (5 bases). V dropped 8 bases and J dropped 4 bases, with 10 bases sitting between them. Germline lookup yields CDR1 SGHRS and CDR2 YFSETQ. The CDR3 runs 12 residues. CDR3 loop: CASTDSYNEQFF. CDR3 DNA: TGCGCCAGTACTGACAGTTACAATGAGCAGTTCTTC.

This chain links TRBV4-3 with TRBJ2-1, with D uncertain. Trimming pared 2 bases from V and 8 bases from J, leaving 19 bases between. Germline V gene lookup returns CDR1 LGHNA and CDR2 YSLEER. CDR3 length: 16 residues. CDR3 coding DNA: TGCGCCAGCAGCCAACTTATACGAGACTCTCTCGATGAGCAGTTCTTC. It yields the protein CASSQLIRDSLDEQFF.

About this clonotype itself: The junction shows a germline mismatch at one end, possibly a read error. This chain connects TRBV9 to TRBJ2-5, with 7 bases that match TRBD2. CDR1 SGDLS and CDR2 YYNGEE come from the germline V gene. This CDR3 contains 16 residues. CDR3 sequence: CACSKLGGGNQETQYF. The CDR3 nucleotides read TGTGCCTGCAGCAAACTTGGCGGGGGAAACCAAGAGACCCAGTACTTC.

The chain is built from TRBV4-3 and TRBJ2-5, with 12 bases that match TRBD2. This CDR3 contains 17 residues. Trimming removed 0 bases from V and 5 bases from J; junction bases left unmatched: 7. Germline values: CDR1 LGHNA, CDR2 YSLEER. CDR3 coding DNA: TGCGCCAGCAGCCAAGATGGGCTAGCGGGAGGGCCGGAGACCCAGTACTTC. This gives the protein CASSQDGLAGGPETQYF.

This chain connects TRBV12-3 or TRBV12-4 to TRBJ2-7, with 10 bases identical to TRBD1. Losses at the gene ends were 8 bases for V and 3 bases for J; bases not matched to a gene: 22. The CDR3 extends over 19 amino acids. The CDR3 DNA sequence: TGTGCCAGCGGCCCCGGGACAGGGGTGGTCGGTGCGCGCTACTACGAGCAGTACTTC. Amino acid sequence: CASGPGTGVVGARYYEQYF.

This clonotype was counted at least ten times. J is TRBJ1-1 and V is TRBV29-1; 9 bases match TRBD1. V lost 7 bases to trimming and J lost 1 base; unmatched junction nucleotides: 4. Germline V lookup: CDR1 SQVTM, CDR2 ANQGSEA. The CDR3 covers 13 residues. DNA for the CDR3: TGCAGCGCACAGACAGGGGGGAACACTGAAGCTTTCTTT. As protein: CSAQTGGNTEAFF.

This clonotype appeared many times. The chain uses TRBV7-9 and TRBJ2-7, with no clear D. The germline V gene encodes CDR1 SEHNR and CDR2 FQNEAQ (reference sequence). V lost 3 bases and J lost 3, with 12 bases in between. This CDR3 contains 14 residues. The CDR3 nucleotides read TGTGCCAGCAGCTTGGGGAAACTCCGCTACGAGCAGTACTTC. Its protein is CASSLGKLRYEQYF. Looking up the rest from reference TRBV7-9 and TRBJ2-7 gives the full variable domain: DTGVSQNPRHKITKRGQNVTFRCDPISEHNRLYWYRQTLGQGPEFLTYFQNEAQLEKSRLLSDRFSAERPKGSFSTLEIQRTEQGDSAMYLCASSLGKLRYEQYFGPGTRLTVT.

The chain links TRBV24-1 to TRBJ2-6; possible D gene TRBD1, 6 bases. The CDR3 covers 17 residues. Germline-derived CDR1 and CDR2 are KGHDR and SFDVKD. V dropped 6 bases and J dropped 0 bases, with 14 bases sitting between them. The CDR3 region is CATSQGPLSSGANVLTF. The CDR3 DNA follows: TGTGCCACCAGTCAGGGGCCTCTTAGCTCTGGGGCCAACGTCCTGACTTTC.

This clonotype came up a few times. The V and J genes are TRBV5-1 and TRBJ2-1; perhaps TRBD1 as D (5 bases). V lost 2 bases and J lost 10, with 16 bases in between. Germline V gene lookup returns CDR1 SGHRS and CDR2 YFSETQ. This CDR3 is 14 amino acids long. The CDR3 DNA reads TGCGCCAGCAGCTTCGGTCAGGGAACTACGGAGCAGTTCTTC. This translates into CASSFGQGTTEQFF.

This clonotype was seen only a few times. V gene TRBV7-6 combines with J gene TRBJ2-7; D might be TRBD2 (5 bases). CDR1 is SGHVS, CDR2 FNYEAQ, per germline. The germline V and J ends were trimmed by 1 base and 0 bases, with 13 bases remaining between them. CDR3 length: 16 amino acids. CDR3: CASSLGLFGSSYEQYF. The CDR3 coding sequence is TGTGCCAGCAGCTTAGGTCTTTTTGGGAGCTCCTACGAGCAGTACTTC.

In its sample, this clonotype was seen a few times. This rearrangement joins TRBV4-2 to TRBJ1-6; D is undetermined. Germline-derived CDR1 and CDR2 are LGHNA and YNFKEQ. V lost 0 bases, J lost 7 bases, and 13 bases lay in between. CDR3 size: 16 residues. The CDR3 loop reads CASSQDLGESNSPLHF. The CDR3 nucleotides are TGTGCCAGCAGCCAAGATCTTGGGGAATCGAATTCACCCCTCCACTTT.

Here the CDR3 DNA reads TGTGCCATCGGGGGCGCCTCCATAAATGAGCAGTTCTTC. Amino acids: CAIGGASINEQFF. This rearrangement joins TRBV10-3 to TRBJ2-1; the D gene is possibly TRBD1 (6 bases). Germline CDR1 reads ENHRY; CDR2 reads SYGVKD. The CDR3 extends over 13 amino acids. Trimming removed 8 bases at V and 7 bases at J, with 15 bases between.

This clonotype was detected a few times. The chain is built from TRBV20-1 and TRBJ2-1; tentative D call: TRBD2 (6 bases). Per the germline V gene, CDR1 is DFQATT and CDR2 is SNEGSKA (reference sequence). The CDR3 is 14 amino acids. Trimming took 5 bases from V and 7 from J, leaving 18 bases between them. CDR3 protein: CSAASPPGGNEQFF. The CDR3 DNA reads as TGCAGTGCTGCTAGCCCCCCAGGAGGGAATGAGCAGTTCTTC.

This sequence joins TRBV12-3 or TRBV12-4 and TRBJ2-5, with 7 bases lining up with TRBD1. CDR3 length: 15 amino acids. J was trimmed by 5 bases and V by 6 bases; bases with no gene match: 12. This CDR3 reads CASSSGTAWAETQYF. The CDR3 DNA is TGTGCCAGCAGCTCGGGGACAGCGTGGGCGGAGACCCAGTACTTC.

This clonotype was counted between two and nine times. The chain's CDR3 is CASSSSGELNEKLFF. For the CDR3, the DNA is TGCGCCAGCAGCTCCTCCGGGGAACTTAATGAAAAACTGTTTTTT. The V and J genes are TRBV5-1 and TRBJ1-4; D is undetermined. Germline-derived CDR1 and CDR2 are SGHRS and YFSETQ. CDR3 length: 15 amino acids. Trimming shortened V by 3 bases and J by 4 bases, and 13 bases separated the two germline ends.

The chain recombines TRBV20-1 with TRBJ2-1; TRBD2 matches 10 bases. The CDR3 length is 17 residues. Trimming cost V 2 bases and J 8 bases; bases outside gene matches: 15. CDR1 and CDR2 from the germline V gene are DFQATT and SNEGSKA (reference sequence). The CDR3 is CSARRITLSGRYHEQFF. The CDR3 nucleotides are TGCAGTGCTAGAAGGATTACTCTTAGCGGGAGGTATCATGAGCAGTTCTTC.

In this sample, this clonotype turned up a few times. The chain couples TRBV20-1 to TRBJ2-5; D possibly uses TRBD1 or TRBD2 (5 bases each). Germline V gene sequence: CDR1 DFQATT, CDR2 SNEGSKA (reference sequence). The CDR3 runs to 13 residues. The V and J ends lost 3 bases and 5 bases respectively, with 13 bases between them. The CDR3 loop is CSASPGPTETQYF. CDR3 coding DNA: TGCAGTGCTAGTCCGGGACCTACGGAGACCCAGTACTTC.

This clonotype has just a few counts. This sequence joins TRBV4-3 and TRBJ2-3, with D possibly TRBD1 on 6 matching bases. The CDR3 has 16 residues. Germline assignment: CDR1 LGHNA and CDR2 YSLEER. The germline V and J ends were trimmed by 0 bases and 4 bases, with 14 bases remaining between them. DNA of the CDR3: TGCGCCAGCAGCCAAGATCGAGGGACACATGCAGATACGCAGTATTTT. Its protein is CASSQDRGTHADTQYF.

This clonotype was observed a handful of times. The chain carries TRBV2 and TRBJ1-1; no reliable D call. The ends were cut back, 5 bases at V and 0 bases at J, with 13 bases in the middle. In germline, CDR1 is SNHLY, CDR2 FYNNEI. This CDR3 contains 15 residues. The CDR3 reads CASSRDLLMNTEAFF. The CDR3 DNA is TGTGCCAGCAGTCGGGATTTATTAATGAACACTGAAGCTTTCTTT.

The V gene is TRBV12-3 or TRBV12-4, the J gene TRBJ2-5; D not certain. The CDR3 runs to 13 residues. Trimming pared 3 bases from V and 4 bases from J, leaving 9 bases between. This CDR3 is CASSLAGTETQYF. The CDR3 nucleotides are TGTGCCAGCAGTTTGGCAGGAACAGAGACCCAGTACTTC.

The V call is TRBV7-9, the J call TRBJ2-7; 8 bases are shared with TRBD2. Germline lookup yields CDR1 SEHNR and CDR2 FQNEAQ (reference sequence). The CDR3 has 15 amino acids. With V trimmed by 5 bases and J by 6 bases, 12 bases remained unmatched. The CDR3 DNA follows: TGTGCCAGCAGCCGAATCTCGGGACTAGGCTCCGAGCAGTACTTC. This gives the protein CASSRISGLGSEQYF.

The chain links TRBV29-1 to TRBJ2-5; weak D call: TRBD2 (6 bases). The ends were cut back, 5 bases at V and 5 bases at J, with 12 bases in the middle. The germline CDR1 and CDR2 sequences are SQVTM and ANQGSEA. This CDR3 region has 12 residues. The CDR3 reads CSVNKGRETQYF. For the CDR3, the DNA is TGCAGCGTTAACAAGGGGAGGGAGACCCAGTACTTC.

This clonotype turned up a few times. The CDR3 DNA is TGCGCCAGCAGCTTCCTGTTAGGTCAGCGCACAGATACGCAGTATTTT. Translation gives CASSFLLGQRTDTQYF. The rearrangement joins TRBV5-1 to TRBJ2-3; D ambiguous. The CDR3 is 16 residues long. Germline CDR1 SGHRS, CDR2 YFSETQ. Trimming removed 2 bases from V and 1 base from J, with 14 bases in between. Complete variable domain (other parts from reference TRBV5-1 and TRBJ2-3): KAGVTQTPRYLIKTRGQQVTLSCSPISGHRSVSWYQQTPGQGLQFLFEYFSETQRNKGNFPGRFSGRQFSNSRSEMNVSTLELGDSALYLCASSFLLGQRTDTQYFGPGTRLTVL.

Note on this clonotype: One junction end disagrees with the germline gene, perhaps due to a read error. The V gene is TRBV7-2, the J gene TRBJ2-4; a possible D gene is TRBD2 (5 bases). This CDR3 has 13 residues. Germline V gene sequence: CDR1 SGHTA, CDR2 FQGNSA. Written as DNA, the CDR3 is TGTGCCAGCAGCTTAGGGGAGAGGCAGAATCAGTATTTC. This sequence encodes CASSLGERQNQYF. Based on the CDR3 plus reference TRBV7-2 and TRBJ2-4, the full variable domain is GAGVSQSPSNKVTEKGKDVELRCDPISGHTALYWYRQSLGQGLEFLIYFQGNSAPDKSGLPSDRFSAERTGGSVSTLTIQRTQQEDSAVYLCASSLGERQNQYFGAGTRLSVL.

V usage is TRBV20-1 and J usage is TRBJ2-5; TRBD2 matches at 8 bases. Germline loops: CDR1 DFQATT, CDR2 SNEGSKA (reference sequence). There are 15 residues in the CDR3. J lost 2 bases, V lost 2 bases, and 7 bases had no gene match. The CDR3 region is CSARLSGGGQETQYF. DNA for the CDR3: TGCAGTGCTAGATTAAGCGGGGGTGGGCAAGAGACCCAGTACTTC.

This clonotype was detected a few times. J is TRBJ2-7 and V is TRBV5-6; D unclear. Trimming cost V 6 bases and J 2 bases, with 12 bases left between them. The germline V gene encodes CDR1 SGHDT and CDR2 YYEEEE. The CDR3 covers 13 residues. The CDR3 sequence: CASNPGTTYEQYF. For the CDR3, the DNA is TGTGCCAGCAACCCAGGTACTACCTACGAGCAGTACTTC.